The following is a T cell receptor (beta chain) sequence with its context. The target of this receptor is not known. Base qualities are not provided; no much larger clone lies one nucleotide away. The sample comes from a study of T cell repertoires in ileal Crohn's disease (dated by TCRdb to the late 2010s). The study in broad terms: At the time of surgery, around 35% of patients were active smokers, and the median duration of disease was roughly 8.3 years. The study sequenced 171 mucosal samples from 57 patients, taken at several locations on the surgical specimen and at postoperative endoscopy. Surgery was performed for a complication in all patients, with stricturing disease in about 61% and penetrating disease in 39%. Roughly half of the patients were given postoperative therapy, with more than 15 on anti-TNF agents and 10 to 12 on thiopurines. The study ran alongside a multicentre cohort designed to identify predictors of early endoscopic recurrence after ileocolonic resection. Endoscopic postoperative recurrence was defined as a Rutgeerts score above i0. TCR repertoire analysis was performed in around 61 Crohn's disease patients drawn from a prospective multicentre cohort.

For commercial TCRB immunosequencing, approximately 460 nanograms of biopsy DNA were submitted for each sample. Adaptive Biotechnology amplified the CDR3 regions from genomic DNA with a two-step multiplex PCR designed to control amplification bias. The first PCR used primers for every V and J gene segment; the second PCR added barcodes and Illumina adapters. An Illumina instrument was used to sequence the CDR3 libraries. The study's processing was this. Analysis combined the vendor-provided pipelines with custom analysis of raw data in R/Bioconductor under R version 3.3.0. Clonality, ranging from 0 to 1, was calculated as the inverse of the normalised Shannon entropy of all productive clones. High-frequency clones were defined as the repertoire share of the top 100 clones, retaining only clones passing a 95% confidence test. Overlap between samples was measured with the Morisita-Horn index, while repertoire diversity was measured with the Simpson index. TCRdb retrieved this table from immuneACCESS and kept in-frame rearrangements only. Not all clones are present; in checked studies, unresolved V genes account for under half, and no reason is known for the remainder. From that table come the V and J calls and clone size; the DNA was used to work out D and trimming. Present in this sample are approximately 4,200 clones, roughly 69% of which were seen just once. The ten most abundant clones make up 20% to 25% of the sample.

Adults with ileal or ileocolonic Crohn's disease for whom ileocolonic resection was indicated were considered eligible. Whole ileal mucosal biopsies were kept frozen at -80 degrees C prior to DNA extraction. Genomic DNA was isolated from frozen whole biopsies using a TRizol-based method, and the DNA was quantified with a NanoDrop 2000 spectrophotometer. General conclusions and limits of the study: Patients who were active smokers at surgery had a significantly higher proportion of clonal expansions than non-smokers (around 24% vs 18%, p=0.02). Mucosal CD4 and CD8 T cells were sorted and sequenced only in a subgroup of patients, whose size was not stated. More high-frequency clones were carried by sorted CD8 T cells than by CD4 T cells, suggesting that mucosal expansions were mainly CD8. Higher high-frequency clone percentages at surgery were associated with endoscopic recurrence; all patients with clonality above 26.8% (18/57) had recurrence.

The CDR3, cysteine through phenylalanine, is 11 amino acids long. Of the read, only the CDR3 DNA is kept; its 33 bases are in frame from base 1. The junction carries 11 bases between V and J, which are trimmed by 5 bases and 7 bases respectively. Sequences SQVTM (CDR1) and ANQGSEA (CDR2) are obtained from the germline V gene. The receptor was isolated from an adult with Crohn's disease. Sample: ileal tissue. The chain links TRBV29-1 with TRBJ2-5, with a tentative D gene TRBD2 over 5 matching bases. The CDR3 corresponds to CSVPIRGTQYF. Here is the DNA: TGCAGCGTTCCAATCCGGGGGACCCAGTACTTC.